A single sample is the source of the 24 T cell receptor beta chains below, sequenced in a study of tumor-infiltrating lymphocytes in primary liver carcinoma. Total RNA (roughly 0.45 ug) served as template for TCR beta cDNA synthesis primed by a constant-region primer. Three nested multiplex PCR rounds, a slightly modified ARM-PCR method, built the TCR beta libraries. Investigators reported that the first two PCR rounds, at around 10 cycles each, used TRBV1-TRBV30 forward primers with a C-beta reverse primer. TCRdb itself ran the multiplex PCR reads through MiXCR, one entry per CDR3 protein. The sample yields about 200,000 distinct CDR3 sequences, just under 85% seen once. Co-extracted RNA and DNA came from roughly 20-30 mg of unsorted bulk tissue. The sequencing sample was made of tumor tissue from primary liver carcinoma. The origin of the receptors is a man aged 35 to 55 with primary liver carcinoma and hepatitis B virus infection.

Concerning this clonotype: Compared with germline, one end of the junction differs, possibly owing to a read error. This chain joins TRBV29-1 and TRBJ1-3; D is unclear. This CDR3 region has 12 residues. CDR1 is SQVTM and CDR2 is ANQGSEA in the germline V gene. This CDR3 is CSVEGSGNTIYF. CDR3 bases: TGCAGCGTTGAAGGGAGTGGAAACACCATATATTTC.

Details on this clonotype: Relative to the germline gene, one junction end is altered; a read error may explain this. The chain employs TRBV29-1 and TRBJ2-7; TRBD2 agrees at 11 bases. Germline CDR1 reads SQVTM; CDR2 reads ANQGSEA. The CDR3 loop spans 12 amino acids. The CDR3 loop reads CGVLAGVYERYF. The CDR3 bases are TGCGGCGTACTAGCGGGAGTCTACGAGCGGTACTTC.

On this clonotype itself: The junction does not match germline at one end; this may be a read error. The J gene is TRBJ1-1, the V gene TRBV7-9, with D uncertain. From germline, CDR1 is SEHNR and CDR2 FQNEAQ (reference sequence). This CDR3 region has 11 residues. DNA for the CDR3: TGTGACAGCAGCCTCAACCATGAAGCTTTCTTT. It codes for CDSSLNHEAFF.

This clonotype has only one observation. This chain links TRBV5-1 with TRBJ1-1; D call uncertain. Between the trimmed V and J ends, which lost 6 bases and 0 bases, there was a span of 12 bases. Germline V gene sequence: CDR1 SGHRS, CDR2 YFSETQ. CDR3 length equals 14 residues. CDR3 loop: CASNMDGMNTEAFF. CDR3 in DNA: TGCGCCAGCAACATGGACGGCATGAACACTGAAGCTTTCTTT.

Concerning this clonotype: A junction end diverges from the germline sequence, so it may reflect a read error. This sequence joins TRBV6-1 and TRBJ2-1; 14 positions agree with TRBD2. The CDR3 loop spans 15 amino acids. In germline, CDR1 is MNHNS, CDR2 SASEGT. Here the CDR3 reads CANSEGTSGSNEQFF. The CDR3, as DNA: TGTGCCAACAGTGAAGGGACTAGCGGGAGCAATGAGCAATTCTTC.

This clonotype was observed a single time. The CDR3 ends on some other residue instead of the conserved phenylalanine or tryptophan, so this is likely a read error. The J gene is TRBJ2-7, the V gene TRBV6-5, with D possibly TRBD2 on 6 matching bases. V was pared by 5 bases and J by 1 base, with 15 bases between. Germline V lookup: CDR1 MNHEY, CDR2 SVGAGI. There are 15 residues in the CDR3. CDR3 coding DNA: TGTGCCAGCAGTCCCGCCGGGACTGTATCCTACGAGCAGTACCTC. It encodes CASSPAGTVSYEQYL.

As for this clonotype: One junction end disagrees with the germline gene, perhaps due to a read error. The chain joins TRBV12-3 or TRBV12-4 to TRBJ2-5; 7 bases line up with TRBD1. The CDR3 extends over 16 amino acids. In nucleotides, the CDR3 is TGTGCGAGCAGCCATGAGGTTCCAGGGGGTGGAGAGACCCAGAACTTC. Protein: CASSHEVPGGGETQNF.

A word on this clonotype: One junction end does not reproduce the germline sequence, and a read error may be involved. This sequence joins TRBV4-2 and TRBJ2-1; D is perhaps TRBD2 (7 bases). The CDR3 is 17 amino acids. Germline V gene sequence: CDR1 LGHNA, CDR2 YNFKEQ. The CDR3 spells CTSSQEKRVWGGNEQFF. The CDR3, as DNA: TGTACCAGCAGCCAAGAAAAGCGGGTGTGGGGGGGCAATGAACAGTTCTTC.

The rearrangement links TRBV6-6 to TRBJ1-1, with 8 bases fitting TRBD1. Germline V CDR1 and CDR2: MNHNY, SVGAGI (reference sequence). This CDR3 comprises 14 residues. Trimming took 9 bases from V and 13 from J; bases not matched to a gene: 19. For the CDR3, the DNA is TGTGCCAGTAGTGGGACAGGAGTAAGTACTGAATATTTCTTT. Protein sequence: CASSGTGVSTEYFF.

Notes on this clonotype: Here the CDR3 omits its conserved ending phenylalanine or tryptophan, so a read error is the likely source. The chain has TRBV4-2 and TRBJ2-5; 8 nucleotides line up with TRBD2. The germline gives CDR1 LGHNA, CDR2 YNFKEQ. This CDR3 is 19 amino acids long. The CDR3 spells CTSGPSWTSLAAFGETQYI. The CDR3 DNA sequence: TGTACCAGCGGCCCCAGTTGGACTAGCCTAGCGGCCTTTGGAGAGACCCAGTACATC.

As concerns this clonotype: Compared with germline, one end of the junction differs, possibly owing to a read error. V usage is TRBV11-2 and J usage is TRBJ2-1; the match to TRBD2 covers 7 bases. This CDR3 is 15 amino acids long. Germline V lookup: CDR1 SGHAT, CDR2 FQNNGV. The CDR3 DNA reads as TGTGCCAGCAACTTTAGCGGGCCATTCGACAATGAGCAGTTTTTC. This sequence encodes CASNFSGPFDNEQFF.

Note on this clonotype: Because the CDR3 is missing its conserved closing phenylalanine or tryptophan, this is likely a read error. CDR3 loop: CASSLLGVGDEQYL. The CDR3 DNA follows: TGCGCCAGCAGCCTCCTGGGGGTAGGGGACGAGCAGTACTTA. The chain uses TRBV4-1 and TRBJ2-7; tentatively, D is TRBD1 or TRBD2 (5 bases each). There are 14 residues in the CDR3. V lost 4 bases and J lost 5, with 15 bases in between. Germline loops: CDR1 MGHRA, CDR2 YSYEKL.

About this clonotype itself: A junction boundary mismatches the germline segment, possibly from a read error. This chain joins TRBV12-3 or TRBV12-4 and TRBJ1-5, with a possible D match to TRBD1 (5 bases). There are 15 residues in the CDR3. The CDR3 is CVSSRQLDGNQPQHF. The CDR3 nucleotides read TGTGTCAGCAGTAGACAGTTAGATGGCAATCAGCCCCAGCATTTT.

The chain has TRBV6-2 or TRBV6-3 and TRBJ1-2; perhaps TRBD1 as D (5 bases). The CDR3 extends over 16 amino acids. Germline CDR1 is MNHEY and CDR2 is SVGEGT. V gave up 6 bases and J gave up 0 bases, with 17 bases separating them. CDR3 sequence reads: CASRGSEQDANYGYTF. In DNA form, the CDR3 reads TGTGCCAGCAGGGGAAGTGAACAGGACGCTAACTATGGCTACACCTTC.

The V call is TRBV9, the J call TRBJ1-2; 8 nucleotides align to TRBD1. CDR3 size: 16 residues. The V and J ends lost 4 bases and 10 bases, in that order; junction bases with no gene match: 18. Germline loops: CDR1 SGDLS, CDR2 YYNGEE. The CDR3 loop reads CASSIDALGQGGAYTF. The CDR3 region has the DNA TGTGCCAGCAGCATAGATGCCCTAGGACAGGGAGGAGCCTACACCTTC.

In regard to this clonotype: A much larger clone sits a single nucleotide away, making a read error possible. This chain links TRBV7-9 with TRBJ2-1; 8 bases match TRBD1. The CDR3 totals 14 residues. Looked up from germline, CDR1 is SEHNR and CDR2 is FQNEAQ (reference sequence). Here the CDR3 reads CASLGQGAYNEQSF. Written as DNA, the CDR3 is TGTGCCTCACTCGGGCAGGGGGCCTACAATGAGCAGTCCTTC.

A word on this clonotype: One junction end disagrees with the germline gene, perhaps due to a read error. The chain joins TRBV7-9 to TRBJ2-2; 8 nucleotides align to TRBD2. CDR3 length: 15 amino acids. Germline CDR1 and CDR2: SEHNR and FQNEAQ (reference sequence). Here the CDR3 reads CASRPQAGENGEPFF. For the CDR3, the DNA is TGTGCCAGCAGACCACAAGCGGGAGAAAATGGGGAGCCGTTTTTT. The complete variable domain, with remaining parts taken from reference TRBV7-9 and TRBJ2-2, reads DTGVSQNPRHKITKRGQNVTFRCDPISEHNRLYWYRQTLGQGPEFLTYFQNEAQLEKSRLLSDRFSAERPKGSFSTLEIQRTEQGDSAMYLCASRPQAGENGEPFFGEGSRLTVL.

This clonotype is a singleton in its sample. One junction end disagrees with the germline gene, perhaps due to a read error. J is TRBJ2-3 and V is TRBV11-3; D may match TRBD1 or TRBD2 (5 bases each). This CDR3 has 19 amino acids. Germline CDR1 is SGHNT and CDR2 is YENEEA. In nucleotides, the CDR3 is TGTGCCATCAGCTCTGGGGGAAGCTCTGTTGGAGCCCGTACAGGTACGCAGTATTTT. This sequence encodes CAISSGGSSVGARTGTQYF.

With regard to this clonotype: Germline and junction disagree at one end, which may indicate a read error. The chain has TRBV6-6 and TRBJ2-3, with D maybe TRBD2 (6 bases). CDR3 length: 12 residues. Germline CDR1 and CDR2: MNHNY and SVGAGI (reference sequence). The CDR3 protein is CASIYSGDTQYF. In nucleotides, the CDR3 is TGTGCCAGCATTTACTCGGGAGATACGCAGTATTTC.

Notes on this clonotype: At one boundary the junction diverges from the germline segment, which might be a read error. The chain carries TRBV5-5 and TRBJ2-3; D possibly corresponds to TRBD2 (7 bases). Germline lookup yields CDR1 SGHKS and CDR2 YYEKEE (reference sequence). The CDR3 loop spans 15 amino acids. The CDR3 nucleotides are TGTGCCAGCAGCATGACCGGGGGGCACCCAGAAACGCAGTATTTT. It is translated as CASSMTGGHPETQYF.

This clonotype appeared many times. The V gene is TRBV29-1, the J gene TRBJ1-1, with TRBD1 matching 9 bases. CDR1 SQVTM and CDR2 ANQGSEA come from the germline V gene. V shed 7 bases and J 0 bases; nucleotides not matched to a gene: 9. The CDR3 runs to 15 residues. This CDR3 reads CSGTGGWGMNTEAFF. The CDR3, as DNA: TGCAGCGGTACAGGGGGCTGGGGGATGAACACTGAAGCTTTCTTT.

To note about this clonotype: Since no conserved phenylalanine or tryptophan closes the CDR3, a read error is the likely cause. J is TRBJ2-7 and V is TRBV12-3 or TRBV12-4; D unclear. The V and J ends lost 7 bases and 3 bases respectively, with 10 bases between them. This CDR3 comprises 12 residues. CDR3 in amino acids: CASNLEHYEQYI. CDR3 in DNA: TGTGCCAGCAATTTGGAACACTACGAGCAGTACATC.

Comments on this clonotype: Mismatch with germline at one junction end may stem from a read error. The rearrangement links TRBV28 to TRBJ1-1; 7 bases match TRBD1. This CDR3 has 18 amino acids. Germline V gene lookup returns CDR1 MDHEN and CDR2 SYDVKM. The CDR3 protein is CASILPPGTAVMNTEAFF. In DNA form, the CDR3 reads TGTGCCAGCATTTTACCTCCGGGGACAGCGGTGATGAACACTGAAGCTTTCTTT.

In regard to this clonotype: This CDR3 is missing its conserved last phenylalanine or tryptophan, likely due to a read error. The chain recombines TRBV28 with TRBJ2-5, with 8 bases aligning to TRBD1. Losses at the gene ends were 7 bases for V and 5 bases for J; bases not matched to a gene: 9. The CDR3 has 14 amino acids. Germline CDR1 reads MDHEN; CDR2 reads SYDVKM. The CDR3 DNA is TGTGCCAGCACGCCGGACAGGGTGGTGGAGACCCAGTACCTC. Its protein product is CASTPDRVVETQYL.